Shown below are 32 T cell receptor beta chains from a single sample sequenced in a study of OX40 agonist ivuxolimab in advanced cancers. Library prep was done by the immunoSEQ multiplex PCR assay. TCRdb stores this immuneACCESS table with in-frame sequences only. Part of the clones is absent; in the studies checked, under half of the shortfall reflects unresolved V genes, and no reason is known for the rest. The sample profile shows more than 100,000 clones; roughly 95% of them were found once. The ten most abundant clones make up more than 0.15% of the sample. This material consisted of CD4+ or CD8+ T cells sorted from blood, taken in a trial of the OX40 agonist ivuxolimab. These receptors all stem from an adult with an advanced solid tumor such as melanoma, head and neck, liver or kidney cancer.

The chain links TRBV5-4 to TRBJ2-1; 7 bases line up with TRBD1. The CDR3 loop spans 15 amino acids. V was pared by 3 bases and J by 3 bases, with 6 bases of the junction left unmatched. Germline V gives CDR1 SGHNT, CDR2 YYREEE (reference sequence). The CDR3 DNA follows: TGTGCCAGCAGCTCGCCGGGACAGAACTACAATGAGCAGTTCTTC. Amino acid sequence: CASSSPGQNYNEQFF.

The chain uses TRBV19 and TRBJ1-5; no clear D. CDR1 is LNHDA, CDR2 SQIVND, per germline (reference sequence). V was trimmed by 5 bases and J by 11 bases, leaving 16 bases between them. This CDR3 spans 13 amino acids. Here the CDR3 reads CASSPDGIGTQHF. In DNA form, the CDR3 reads TGTGCCAGTAGTCCGGACGGAATCGGGACCCAGCATTTT.

The chain carries TRBV5-1 and TRBJ1-5, with D unclear. Germline lookup yields CDR1 SGHRS and CDR2 YFSETQ. This CDR3 has 16 amino acids. V was shortened by 0 bases and J by 0 bases, with 10 bases between the two germline ends. The CDR3 sequence: CASSLDSGSSNQPQHF. DNA of the CDR3: TGCGCCAGCAGCTTGGATTCAGGTTCTAGCAATCAGCCCCAGCATTTT.

In the case of this clone: At one boundary the junction diverges from the germline segment, which might be a read error. The rearrangement uses TRBV5-1 and TRBJ1-4; TRBD1 matches at 9 bases. The CDR3 is made up of 14 amino acids. From germline, CDR1 is SGHRS and CDR2 YFSETQ. The CDR3: CASSLDGQGPTFRF. The CDR3 DNA is TGCGCCAGCAGCTTGGATGGACAGGGGCCCACCTTTAGATTT.

The rearrangement uses TRBV5-5 and TRBJ2-7, with D possibly TRBD1 on 7 matching bases. Trimming left V 4 bases short and J 0 bases short, with 14 bases between. Germline loops: CDR1 SGHKS, CDR2 YYEKEE (reference sequence). The CDR3 loop spans 15 amino acids. CDR3 region: CASSPQGGYSYEQYF. For the CDR3, the DNA is TGTGCCAGCAGCCCTCAGGGGGGATACTCCTACGAGCAGTACTTC.

This clone was counted a single time. The V call is TRBV6-6, the J call TRBJ1-2; TRBD1 agrees at 9 bases. V lost 8 bases, J lost 8 bases, and 12 bases stayed unmatched. Germline V gene lookup returns CDR1 MNHNY and CDR2 SVGAGI (reference sequence). The CDR3 spans 14 residues. CDR3 protein: CASGFPGTGYGYTF. Written as DNA, the CDR3 is TGTGCCAGCGGTTTTCCCGGGACAGGGTACGGCTACACCTTC.

The sample holds a few counts of this clone. V usage is TRBV28 and J usage is TRBJ1-5; D not resolved. Germline V CDR1 and CDR2: MDHEN, SYDVKM. V lost 6 bases to trimming and J lost 0 bases, with 9 bases between them. CDR3 size: 14 residues. This chain's CDR3 is CASRIGSSNQPQHF. The CDR3 DNA is TGTGCCAGCAGGATAGGGAGTAGCAATCAGCCCCAGCATTTT.

About this clone: The sample holds other DNA sequences that translate to the same CDR3. This chain links TRBV14 with TRBJ2-5; no definite D call. Germline-derived CDR1 and CDR2 are SGHDN and FVKESK. Trimming left V 0 bases short and J 5 bases short, with 13 bases between. CDR3 length: 15 amino acids. This chain's CDR3 is CASSQDRVRGETQYF. The DNA of the CDR3 is TGTGCCAGCAGCCAAGATAGAGTCCGCGGTGAGACCCAGTACTTC.

V usage is TRBV28 and J usage is TRBJ2-3; no reliable D call. The V gene lost 9 bases and the J gene lost 2 bases, with 12 bases spanning the gap. The CDR3 totals 13 residues. CDR1 and CDR2 (germline): MDHEN, SYDVKM. CDR3 loop: CASDTEYTDTQYF. The CDR3 nucleotides read TGTGCCAGTGACACAGAATACACAGATACGCAGTATTTT.

CDR3 sequence: CASSSGTAASYEQYF. CDR3 DNA sequence: TGTGCCAGCAGCTCCGGGACAGCTGCTTCCTACGAGCAGTACTTC. The rearrangement uses TRBV7-6 and TRBJ2-7, with 7 bases that match TRBD1. CDR1 and CDR2 (germline): SGHVS, FNYEAQ. The ends lost 4 bases at V and 1 base at J; junction bases unmatched: 7. This CDR3 contains 15 residues.

The V call is TRBV6-5, the J call TRBJ2-6, with a possible D match to TRBD1 (5 bases). Deletions cut 3 bases from V and 2 bases from J, with 8 bases between. This CDR3 comprises 15 residues. Germline V gene lookup returns CDR1 MNHEY and CDR2 SVGAGI. The CDR3 coding sequence is TGTGCCAGCAGTTATGAAGGGGCTGGGGCCAACGTCCTGACTTTC. It yields the protein CASSYEGAGANVLTF.

The rearrangement joins TRBV5-6 to TRBJ2-7; the match to TRBD1 covers 8 bases. Germline V gene data show CDR1 as SGHDT and CDR2 as YYEEEE. The trim removed 4 bases at V and 7 bases at J, leaving 7 bases unmatched. The CDR3 has 13 residues. The chain's CDR3 is CASSLGQVWEQYF. The CDR3 region has the DNA TGTGCCAGCAGCCTGGGACAGGTCTGGGAGCAGTACTTC.

V is TRBV18 and J is TRBJ2-3; TRBD2 agrees at 15 bases. The CDR3 runs to 19 residues. The V and J ends lost 5 bases and 4 bases, in that order; junction bases with no gene match: 13. CDR1 is KGHSH and CDR2 is LQKENI in the germline V gene. CDR3 amino acids: CASSRQGRTSGRAADTQYF. The CDR3, as DNA: TGTGCCAGCTCAAGACAGGGAAGGACTAGCGGGAGGGCCGCAGATACGCAGTATTTT.

The J gene is TRBJ1-2, the V gene TRBV5-4; D call uncertain. CDR1 is SGHNT and CDR2 is YYREEE in the germline V gene (reference sequence). This CDR3 spans 15 amino acids. Between the trimmed V and J ends, which lost 0 bases and 4 bases, there was a span of 13 bases. CDR3 region: CASSLVGQEGYGYTF. CDR3 bases: TGTGCCAGCAGCTTGGTGGGCCAGGAGGGCTATGGCTACACCTTC.

The chain recombines TRBV5-5 with TRBJ2-7; 7 bases fit TRBD1. Germline lookup yields CDR1 SGHKS and CDR2 YYEKEE (reference sequence). Trimming cost V 2 bases and J 3 bases; bases outside gene matches: 8. CDR3 length: 15 amino acids. The CDR3 spells CASSFDDRVDYEQYF. CDR3 in DNA: TGTGCCAGCAGCTTCGATGACAGGGTTGACTACGAGCAGTACTTC. Full variable domain (rest looked up from reference TRBV5-5 and TRBJ2-7): DAGVTQSPTHLIKTRGQQVTLRCSPISGHKSVSWYQQVLGQGPQFIFQYYEKEERGRGNFPDRFSARQFPNYSSELNVNALLLGDSALYLCASSFDDRVDYEQYFGPGTRLTVT.

The chain joins TRBV14 to TRBJ2-5; D possibly corresponds to TRBD1 (5 bases). In germline, CDR1 is SGHDN, CDR2 FVKESK. Trimming removed 2 bases from V and 0 bases from J, with 10 bases in between. The CDR3 sequence is 15 residues long. CDR3 nucleotide sequence: TGTGCCAGCAGCCAATTGGGGCGGAACCAAGAGACCCAGTACTTC. The encoded protein is CASSQLGRNQETQYF. The full variable domain, its missing parts supplied by reference TRBV14 and TRBJ2-5, is EAGVTQFPSHSVIEKGQTVTLRCDPISGHDNLYWYRRVMGKEIKFLLHFVKESKQDESGMPNNRFLAERTGGTYSTLKVQPAELEDSGVYFCASSQLGRNQETQYFGPGTRLLVL.

The chain is built from TRBV5-4 and TRBJ1-1, with 8 bases aligning to TRBD1. Germline trimming cut 0 bases from V and 1 base from J; bases unmatched to any gene: 2. Germline CDR1 and CDR2: SGHNT and YYREEE (reference sequence). There are 15 residues in the CDR3. In DNA, the CDR3 is TGTGCCAGCAGCTTGGTACAGGGGGGGAACACTGAAGCTTTCTTT. Protein: CASSLVQGGNTEAFF. The full variable domain, with the rest looked up from reference TRBV5-4 and TRBJ1-1, is ETGVTQSPTHLIKTRGQQVTLRCSSQSGHNTVSWYQQALGQGPQFIFQYYREEENGRGNFPPRFSGLQFPNYSSELNVNALELDDSALYLCASSLVQGGNTEAFFGQGTRLTVV.

The chain has TRBV11-2 and TRBJ2-1, with 7 bases that match TRBD2. The CDR3 covers 15 residues. The germline V gene has CDR1 SGHAT and CDR2 FQNNGV. V gave up 5 bases and J gave up 4 bases; unmatched junction bases: 8. CDR3 protein: CASSVRGDRYNEQFF. In DNA, the CDR3 is TGTGCCAGCAGCGTCCGGGGGGACCGTTACAATGAGCAGTTCTTC. Full variable domain (rest looked up from reference TRBV11-2 and TRBJ2-1): EAGVAQSPRYKIIEKRQSVAFWCNPISGHATLYWYQQILGQGPKLLIQFQNNGVVDDSQLPKDRFSAERLKGVDSTLKIQPAKLEDSAVYLCASSVRGDRYNEQFFGPGTRLTVL.

V and J are TRBV6-5 and TRBJ2-7; D remains unclear. Per the germline V gene, CDR1 is MNHEY and CDR2 is SVGAGI. V lost 2 bases and J lost 1, with 6 bases in between. The CDR3 is 13 residues long. The CDR3 spells CASSYDGSYEQYF. In DNA, the CDR3 is TGTGCCAGCAGTTACGACGGATCCTACGAGCAGTACTTC.

The chain is built from TRBV5-1 and TRBJ1-6; tentatively, D is TRBD1 (6 bases). CDR1 and CDR2 from the germline V gene are SGHRS and YFSETQ. V lost 4 bases and J 5 bases, leaving 16 bases between the germline ends. The CDR3 runs to 16 residues. Here the CDR3 DNA reads TGCGCCAGCAGCCACGGGGGGGCCTGGAATAATTCACCCCTCCACTTT. Its translation: CASSHGGAWNNSPLHF.

The chain carries TRBV4-1 and TRBJ2-2; D is unclear. Germline CDR1 reads MGHRA; CDR2 reads YSYEKL. The CDR3 contains 15 residues. V lost 2 bases and J 5 bases, leaving 12 bases between the germline ends. This CDR3 reads CASSQTGFETGELFF. CDR3 sequence (DNA): TGCGCCAGCAGCCAAACGGGCTTCGAGACCGGGGAGCTGTTTTTT.

The chain couples TRBV5-5 to TRBJ1-4; D is ambiguous. Deletions cut 2 bases from V and 6 bases from J, with 8 bases between. The germline V gene has CDR1 SGHKS and CDR2 YYEKEE (reference sequence). The CDR3 has 13 residues. Here the CDR3 reads CASSFSGYEKLFF. The DNA of the CDR3 is TGTGCCAGCAGCTTTTCAGGATATGAAAAACTGTTTTTT.

This clone is a singleton in its sample. The V and J genes are TRBV7-9 and TRBJ2-1, with 8 bases aligning to TRBD2. CDR3 length: 16 amino acids. The V gene end was trimmed by 4 bases and the J gene end by 8 bases; junction bases not matched to a gene: 13. Per the germline V gene, CDR1 is SEHNR and CDR2 is FQNEAQ (reference sequence). CDR3 sequence reads: CASSSTGTRGLDEQFF. The CDR3, as DNA: TGTGCCAGCAGCTCGACCGGGACTAGAGGTTTGGATGAGCAGTTCTTC.

This chain links TRBV7-9 with TRBJ1-5, with D possibly matching TRBD1 (6 bases). There are 13 residues in the CDR3. Trimming stripped 1 base from V and 6 bases from J, with 7 bases between. The germline V gene encodes CDR1 SEHNR and CDR2 FQNEAQ (reference sequence). The CDR3 nucleotides read TGTGCCAGCAGCTTAGAGGGGGGTCAGCCCCAGCATTTT. Encoded protein: CASSLEGGQPQHF.

This clone was detected once. The chain has TRBV5-1 and TRBJ1-1; 7 nucleotides align to TRBD1. Germline V gene lookup returns CDR1 SGHRS and CDR2 YFSETQ. V lost 4 bases to trimming and J lost 5 bases; unmatched junction nucleotides: 11. The CDR3 runs to 15 residues. The CDR3 nucleotides are TGCGCCAGCAGCGATGACAGGGTGGACAGGACTGAAGCTTTCTTT. This gives the protein CASSDDRVDRTEAFF. Based on the CDR3 plus reference TRBV5-1 and TRBJ1-1, the full variable domain is KAGVTQTPRYLIKTRGQQVTLSCSPISGHRSVSWYQQTPGQGLQFLFEYFSETQRNKGNFPGRFSGRQFSNSRSEMNVSTLELGDSALYLCASSDDRVDRTEAFFGQGTRLTVV.

This chain links TRBV2 with TRBJ1-2; TRBD1 might be the D (5 bases). CDR3 size: 14 residues. Germline loops: CDR1 SNHLY, CDR2 FYNNEI. The V end lost 3 bases, the J end lost 1 base, and 9 bases lay between the germline ends. The DNA for the CDR3 is TGTGCCAGCAGTGAGGGACGATATAACTATGGCTACACCTTC. Protein sequence: CASSEGRYNYGYTF.

The chain uses TRBV11-1 and TRBJ2-3; D call uncertain. The germline V gene encodes CDR1 SGHAT and CDR2 FQDESV (reference sequence). The CDR3 runs to 14 residues. With 6 bases removed from V and 0 bases from J, the gap between germline ends came to 10 bases. In DNA form, the CDR3 reads TGTGCCAGCAGTATGTGGGAAAGCACAGATACGCAGTATTTT. Its translation: CASSMWESTDTQYF.

This clone occurred once. This chain connects TRBV27 to TRBJ2-3; 10 nucleotides agree with TRBD2. The ends lost 6 bases at V and 0 bases at J; junction bases unmatched: 3. The CDR3 is 15 amino acids. The germline gives CDR1 MNHEY, CDR2 SMNVEV (reference sequence). For the CDR3, the DNA is TGTGCCAGCAGACTAGCGGGGTCTAGCACAGATACGCAGTATTTT. Its protein is CASRLAGSSTDTQYF.

For the CDR3, the DNA is TGCGCCAGCAGCTTCAACAGATTGAACACTGAAGCTTTCTTT. Amino acids: CASSFNRLNTEAFF. The V call is TRBV5-1, the J call TRBJ1-1; D is ambiguous. Per the germline V gene, CDR1 is SGHRS and CDR2 is YFSETQ. Between the trimmed V and J ends, which lost 2 bases and 0 bases, there was a span of 8 bases. The CDR3 consists of 14 residues. Filled out from reference TRBV5-1 and TRBJ1-1, the complete variable domain reads KAGVTQTPRYLIKTRGQQVTLSCSPISGHRSVSWYQQTPGQGLQFLFEYFSETQRNKGNFPGRFSGRQFSNSRSEMNVSTLELGDSALYLCASSFNRLNTEAFFGQGTRLTVV.

The chain combines TRBV7-8 with TRBJ2-7; D is ambiguous. The germline CDR1 and CDR2 sequences are SGHVS and FQNEAQ. The CDR3 spans 13 residues. V was pared by 1 base and J by 5 bases, with 9 bases between. CDR3 sequence (DNA): TGTGCCAGCAGCTTAGTTCGGAGCCACGAGCAGTACTTC. The encoded protein is CASSLVRSHEQYF.

In its sample, this clone was seen once. The CDR3 reads CASSIIGQGGEKLFF. The DNA of the CDR3 is TGTGCCAGTAGTATAATCGGACAGGGTGGAGAAAAACTGTTTTTT. This chain uses TRBV19 with TRBJ1-4, with TRBD1 matching over 8 bases. The germline CDR1 and CDR2 sequences are LNHDA and SQIVND (reference sequence). The CDR3 has 15 residues. Trimming at V came to 2 bases and at J to 8 bases, leaving 7 bases not matched to a gene.

V is TRBV27 and J is TRBJ2-3; 10 bases align to TRBD2. V shed 7 bases and J 3 bases; nucleotides not matched to a gene: 4. Germline V gene lookup returns CDR1 MNHEY and CDR2 SMNVEV (reference sequence). This CDR3 has 14 amino acids. The DNA of the CDR3 is TGTGCCAGCACTAGCGGGAGAGGGACAGATACGCAGTATTTT. Translating it yields CASTSGRGTDTQYF.